This T cell receptor (beta chain) stems from a study of T cells in Graves' hyperthyroidism and ophthalmopathy. Comment on this clonotype: Its target is unknown.

Using RNA transcripts as the source, TCR beta CDR3 regions were amplified. During a first-round RT-PCR of the TCR CDR3, the HTBI primer set was used. Each CDR3 protein gets one entry after TCRdb re-called the multiplex PCR reads with MiXCR. Here the sample spans about 590,000 distinct CDR3 sequences, 13% to 15% being singletons. Germline loops: CDR1 MGHDK, CDR2 SYGVNS. V trimming: 1 base; J trimming: 6 bases; junction bases outside the gene matches: 10. The CDR3 has 16 amino acids. Overall study results and limits: With a median lead of approximately 6.4 months before onset, the model predicted ophthalmopathy.

The sample comprised blood. The chain joins TRBV25-1 to TRBJ2-3, with 7 nucleotides matching TRBD2. The receptor's source is a woman between 18 and 30 years old with Graves' ophthalmopathy. The CDR3 DNA is TGTGCCAGCAGTGAATTGGGAGGGGACGGAGGGGATACGCAGTATTTT. Its translation: CASSELGGDGGDTQYF.